The sequence of this T cell receptor beta chain was determined in a study of regulatory T cells in long-lasting Graves disease. The CDR3 contains 13 residues. Germline loops: CDR1 ENHRY, CDR2 SYGVKD. Trimming pared 11 bases from V and 0 bases from J, leaving 14 bases between. This clonotype appeared many times. Indicated time point: newly diagnosed GD, antithyroid drugs for less than 3 months. RNA extracted from PBMCs served as the sequencing template. The TCR beta library used iRepertoire HTBI primers with Arm-PCR amplification of CDR3. Original handling: Identification across samples found about 61 TRBV and roughly 13 TRBJ segments. TCRdb reprocessed the multiplex PCR reads via MiXCR and lists one record per CDR3 protein. It is TCRdb's table, rather than the study itself, that gives the V and J calls and clone size. In the table there are about 540,000 distinct CDR3 sequences, roughly 13% of which are singletons.

These same data were also listed under a study on T cells in Graves' hyperthyroidism and ophthalmopathy. That study adds: The TCR CDR3 first-round RT-PCR relied on the HTBI primer set. In the blood, most expanded thyroid clonotypes above 0.001 appeared as well. Ophthalmopathy was predicted by the model a median of approximately 6 months ahead of onset.

Sequencing was performed on peripheral blood mononuclear cells (PBMCs), taken at new diagnosis, from a patient treated with antithyroid drugs. The receptor was derived from a young man with Graves disease. The J gene is TRBJ2-7, the V gene TRBV10-3; D assignment may be TRBD1 or TRBD2 (5 bases each). CDR3 sequence (DNA): TGTGCCTCCCGGGACGGAAGCTCCTACGAGCAGTACTTC. It translates to CASRDGSSYEQYF.